Sequencing of this T cell receptor beta chain was carried out in a study of blood T cell repertoires in COVID-19. The wider study: Samples representing acute and convalescent COVID-19 were sourced from the United States, Italy and Spain.

In the authors' workflow: Estimates of nucleated cell counts were drawn from the amplification of reference gene primers. TCRdb's table, derived via immunoSEQ multiplex PCR, lists solely in-frame clones and lacks some. The V and J calls and the clone size are those of that table, but D and trimming were determined from the DNA. The data contain some 240,000 clones, roughly 81% of them singletons. Participants reported their clinical history, and cohort assignment relied on those reports. Up to 2 weeks before entering the study, exposed participants had met a COVID-19 case. Deletions cut 5 bases from V and 6 bases from J, with 10 bases between. The CDR3 contains 13 residues. CDR1 is SEHNR and CDR2 is FQNEAQ in the germline V gene (reference sequence).

The sequence derives from a woman aged 45-65 years who had been exposed to COVID-19. V is TRBV7-9 and J is TRBJ2-2; D gene uncertain. The sequenced material came from PBMCs or T cells enriched from blood (not recorded which). CDR3 amino acids: CASSHNDAGELFF. In nucleotides, the CDR3 is TGTGCCAGCAGCCACAACGATGCCGGGGAGCTGTTTTTT.